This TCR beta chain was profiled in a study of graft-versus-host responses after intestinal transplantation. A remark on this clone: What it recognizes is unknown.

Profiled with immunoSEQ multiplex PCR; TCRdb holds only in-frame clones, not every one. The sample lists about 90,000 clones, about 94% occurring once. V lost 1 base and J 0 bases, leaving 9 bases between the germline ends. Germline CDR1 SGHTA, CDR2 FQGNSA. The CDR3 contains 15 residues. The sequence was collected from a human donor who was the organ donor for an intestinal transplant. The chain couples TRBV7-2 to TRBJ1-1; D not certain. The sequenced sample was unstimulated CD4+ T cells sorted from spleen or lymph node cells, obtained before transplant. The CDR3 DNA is TGTGCCAGCAGCTTAGATGGACTCATGAACACTGAAGCTTTCTTT. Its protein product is CASSLDGLMNTEAFF.